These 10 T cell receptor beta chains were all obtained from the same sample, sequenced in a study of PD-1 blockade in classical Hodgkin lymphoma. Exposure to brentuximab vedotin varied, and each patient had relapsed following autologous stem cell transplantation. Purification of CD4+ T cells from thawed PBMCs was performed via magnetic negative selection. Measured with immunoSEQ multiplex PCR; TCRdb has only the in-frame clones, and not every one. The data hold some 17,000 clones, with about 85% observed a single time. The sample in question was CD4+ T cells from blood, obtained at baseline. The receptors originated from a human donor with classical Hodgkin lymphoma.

CDR3 residues: CASSLVAVAGGLAGELFF. CDR3 nucleotide sequence: TGTGCCAGCAGCTTAGTGGCGGTGGCGGGAGGGCTCGCCGGGGAGCTGTTTTTT. The J gene is TRBJ2-2, the V gene TRBV7-6; 9 bases are shared with TRBD2. Germline lookup yields CDR1 SGHVS and CDR2 FNYEAQ. V lost 1 base, J lost 6 bases, and 12 bases stayed unmatched. The CDR3 covers 18 residues.

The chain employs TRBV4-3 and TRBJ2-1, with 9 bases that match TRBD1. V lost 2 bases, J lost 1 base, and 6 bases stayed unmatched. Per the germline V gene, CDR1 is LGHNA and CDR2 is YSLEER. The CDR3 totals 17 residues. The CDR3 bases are TGCGCCAGCAGCCAAACAGGGGGCCGACCTTCCTACAATGAGCAGTTCTTC. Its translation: CASSQTGGRPSYNEQFF.

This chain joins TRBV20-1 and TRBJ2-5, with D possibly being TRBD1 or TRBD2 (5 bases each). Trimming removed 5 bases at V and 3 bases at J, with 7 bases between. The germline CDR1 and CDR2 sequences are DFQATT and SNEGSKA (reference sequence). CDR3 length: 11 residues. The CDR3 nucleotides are TGCAGTGCTGGGGGAGAAGAGACCCAGTACTTC. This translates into CSAGGEETQYF.

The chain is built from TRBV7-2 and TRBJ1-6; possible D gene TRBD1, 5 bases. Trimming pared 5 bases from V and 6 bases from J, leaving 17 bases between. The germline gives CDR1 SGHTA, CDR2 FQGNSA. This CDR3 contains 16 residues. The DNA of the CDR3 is TGTGCCAGCAGCCCCCAAGGGACCGTCACTAATTCACCCCTCCACTTT. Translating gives CASSPQGTVTNSPLHF. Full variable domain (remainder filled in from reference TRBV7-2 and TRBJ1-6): GAGVSQSPSNKVTEKGKDVELRCDPISGHTALYWYRQSLGQGLEFLIYFQGNSAPDKSGLPSDRFSAERTGGSVSTLTIQRTQQEDSAVYLCASSPQGTVTNSPLHFGNGTRLTVT.

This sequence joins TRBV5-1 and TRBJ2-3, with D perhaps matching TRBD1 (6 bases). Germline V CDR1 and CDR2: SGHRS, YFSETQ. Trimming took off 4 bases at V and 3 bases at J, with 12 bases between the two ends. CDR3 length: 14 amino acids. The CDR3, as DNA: TGCGCCAGCAGCCCAGGGGTGGGGACAGATACGCAGTATTTT. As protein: CASSPGVGTDTQYF.

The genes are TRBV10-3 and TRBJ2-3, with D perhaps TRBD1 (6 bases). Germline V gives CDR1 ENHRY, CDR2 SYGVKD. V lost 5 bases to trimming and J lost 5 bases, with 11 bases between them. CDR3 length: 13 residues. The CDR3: CAISRGLEDTQYF. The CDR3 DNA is TGTGCCATCAGTAGGGGGTTGGAAGATACGCAGTATTTT.

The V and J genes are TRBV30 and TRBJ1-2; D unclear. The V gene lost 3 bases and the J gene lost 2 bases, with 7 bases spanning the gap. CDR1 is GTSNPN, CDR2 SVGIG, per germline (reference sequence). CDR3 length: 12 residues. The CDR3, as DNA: TGTGCCTGGAGAATCGGGAACTATGGCTACACCTTC. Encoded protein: CAWRIGNYGYTF.

The CDR3 nucleotides are TGTGCCAGCAGCTTAGGAGGGAATCTAGACGAGCAGTACTTC. This sequence encodes CASSLGGNLDEQYF. V and J are TRBV11-3 and TRBJ2-7; tentative D call: TRBD2 (5 bases). Germline lookup yields CDR1 SGHNT and CDR2 YENEEA. The ends were cut back, 1 base at V and 5 bases at J, with 12 bases in the middle. The length of the CDR3 is 14 residues.

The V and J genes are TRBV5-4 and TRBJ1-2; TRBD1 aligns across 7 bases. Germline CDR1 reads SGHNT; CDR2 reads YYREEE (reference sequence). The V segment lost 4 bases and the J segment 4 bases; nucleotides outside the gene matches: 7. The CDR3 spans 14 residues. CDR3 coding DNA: TGTGCCAGCAGCACGCCACAGGGGTTCTATGGCTACACCTTC. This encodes CASSTPQGFYGYTF. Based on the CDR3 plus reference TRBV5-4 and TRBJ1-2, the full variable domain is ETGVTQSPTHLIKTRGQQVTLRCSSQSGHNTVSWYQQALGQGPQFIFQYYREEENGRGNFPPRFSGLQFPNYSSELNVNALELDDSALYLCASSTPQGFYGYTFGSGTRLTVV.

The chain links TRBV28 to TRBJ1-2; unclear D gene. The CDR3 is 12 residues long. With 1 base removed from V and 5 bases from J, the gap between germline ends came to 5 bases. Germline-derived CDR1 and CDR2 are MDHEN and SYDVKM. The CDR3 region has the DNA TGTGCCAGCAGTTTATCAAATTATGGCTACACCTTC. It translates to CASSLSNYGYTF.